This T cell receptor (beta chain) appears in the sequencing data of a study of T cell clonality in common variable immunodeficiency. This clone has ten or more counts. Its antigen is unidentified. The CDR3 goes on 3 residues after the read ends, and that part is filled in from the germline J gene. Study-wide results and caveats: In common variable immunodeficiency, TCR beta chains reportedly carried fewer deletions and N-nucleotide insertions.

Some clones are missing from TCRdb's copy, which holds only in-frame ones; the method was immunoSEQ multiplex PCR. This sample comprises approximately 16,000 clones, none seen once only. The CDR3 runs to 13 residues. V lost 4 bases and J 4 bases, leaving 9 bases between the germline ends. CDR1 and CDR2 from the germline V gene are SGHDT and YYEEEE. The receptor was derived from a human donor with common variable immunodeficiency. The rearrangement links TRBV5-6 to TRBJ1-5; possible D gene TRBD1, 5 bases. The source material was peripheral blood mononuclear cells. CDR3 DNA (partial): TGTGCCAGCAGCCAGGGTGGAAATCAGCCC. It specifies CASSQGGNQP. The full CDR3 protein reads CASSQGGNQPQHF.